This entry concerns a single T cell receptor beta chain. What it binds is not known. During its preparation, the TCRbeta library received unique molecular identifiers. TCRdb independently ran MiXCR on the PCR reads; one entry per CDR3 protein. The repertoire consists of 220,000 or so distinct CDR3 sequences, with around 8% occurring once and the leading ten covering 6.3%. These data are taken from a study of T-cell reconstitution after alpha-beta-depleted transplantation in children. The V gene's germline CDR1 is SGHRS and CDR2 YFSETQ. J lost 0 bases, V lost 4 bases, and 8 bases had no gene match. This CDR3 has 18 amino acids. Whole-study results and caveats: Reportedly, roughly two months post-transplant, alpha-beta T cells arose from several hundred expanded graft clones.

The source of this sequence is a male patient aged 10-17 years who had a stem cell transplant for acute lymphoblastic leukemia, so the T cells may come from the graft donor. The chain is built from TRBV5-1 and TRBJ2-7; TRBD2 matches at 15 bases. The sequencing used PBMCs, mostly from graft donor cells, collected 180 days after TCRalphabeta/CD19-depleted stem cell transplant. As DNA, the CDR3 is TGCGCCAGCAGCACGGCCGGGACTAGCGGGAGGAGCTCCTACGAGCAGTACTTC. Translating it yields CASSTAGTSGRSSYEQYF.